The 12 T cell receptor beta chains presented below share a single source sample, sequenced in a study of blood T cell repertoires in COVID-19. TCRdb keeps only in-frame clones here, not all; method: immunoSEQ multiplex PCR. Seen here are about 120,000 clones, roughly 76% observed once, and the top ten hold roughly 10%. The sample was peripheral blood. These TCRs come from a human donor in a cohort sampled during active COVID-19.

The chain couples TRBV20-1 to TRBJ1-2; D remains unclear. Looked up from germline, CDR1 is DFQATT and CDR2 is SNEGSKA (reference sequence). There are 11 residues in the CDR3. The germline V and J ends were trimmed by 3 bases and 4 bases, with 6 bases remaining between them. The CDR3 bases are TGCAGTGCTAGCCTCGGCTATGGCTACACCTTC. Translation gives CSASLGYGYTF.

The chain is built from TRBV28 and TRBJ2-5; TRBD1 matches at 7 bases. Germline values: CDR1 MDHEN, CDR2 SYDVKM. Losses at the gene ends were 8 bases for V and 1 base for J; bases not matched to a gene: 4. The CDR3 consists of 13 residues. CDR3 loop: CASARGIQETQYF. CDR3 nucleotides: TGTGCCAGCGCCAGGGGGATCCAAGAGACCCAGTACTTC.

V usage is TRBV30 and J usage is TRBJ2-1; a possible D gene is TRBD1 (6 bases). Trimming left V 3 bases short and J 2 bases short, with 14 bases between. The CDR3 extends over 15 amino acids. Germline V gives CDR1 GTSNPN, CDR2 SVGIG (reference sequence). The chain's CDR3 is CAWRTGVIAYNEQFF. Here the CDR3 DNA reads TGTGCCTGGAGGACAGGCGTCATTGCCTACAATGAGCAGTTCTTC.

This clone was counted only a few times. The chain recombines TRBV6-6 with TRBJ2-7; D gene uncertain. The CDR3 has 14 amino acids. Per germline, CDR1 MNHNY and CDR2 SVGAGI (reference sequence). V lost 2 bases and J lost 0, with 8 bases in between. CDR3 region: CASSYDGSSYEQYF. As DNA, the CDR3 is TGTGCCAGCAGTTACGATGGCAGCTCCTACGAGCAGTACTTC.

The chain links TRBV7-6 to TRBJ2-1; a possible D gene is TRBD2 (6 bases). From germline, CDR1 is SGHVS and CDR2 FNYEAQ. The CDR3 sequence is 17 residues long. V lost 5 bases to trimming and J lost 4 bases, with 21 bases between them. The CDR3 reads CASSPYGAGRMYNEQFF. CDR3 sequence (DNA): TGTGCCAGCAGCCCCTATGGTGCCGGGAGAATGTACAATGAGCAGTTCTTC.

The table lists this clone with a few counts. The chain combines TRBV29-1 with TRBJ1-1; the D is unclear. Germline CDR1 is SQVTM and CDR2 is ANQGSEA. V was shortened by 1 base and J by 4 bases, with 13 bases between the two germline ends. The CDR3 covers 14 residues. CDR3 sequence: CSVEGERGTTEAFF. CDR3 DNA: TGCAGCGTTGAAGGGGAGAGAGGTACCACTGAAGCTTTCTTT.

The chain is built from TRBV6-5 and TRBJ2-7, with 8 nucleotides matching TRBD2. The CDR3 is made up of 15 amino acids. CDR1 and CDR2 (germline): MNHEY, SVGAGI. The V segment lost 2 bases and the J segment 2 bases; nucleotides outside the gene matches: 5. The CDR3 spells CASSYASGGTYEQYF. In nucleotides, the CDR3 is TGTGCCAGCAGTTACGCCAGCGGGGGAACCTACGAGCAGTACTTC.

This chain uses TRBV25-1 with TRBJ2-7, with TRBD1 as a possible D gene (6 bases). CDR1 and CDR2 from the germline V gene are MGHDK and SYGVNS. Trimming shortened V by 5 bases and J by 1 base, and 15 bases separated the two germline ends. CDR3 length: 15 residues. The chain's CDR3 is CASSPGTRISYEQYF. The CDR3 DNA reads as TGTGCCAGCAGTCCCGGGACACGGATTTCCTACGAGCAGTACTTC.

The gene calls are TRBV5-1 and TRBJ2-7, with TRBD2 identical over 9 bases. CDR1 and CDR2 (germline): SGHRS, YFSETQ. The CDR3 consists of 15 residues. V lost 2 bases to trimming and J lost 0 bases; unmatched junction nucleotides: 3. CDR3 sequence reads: CASSLSGGPSYEQYF. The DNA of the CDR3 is TGCGCCAGCAGCTTAAGCGGGGGGCCCTCCTACGAGCAGTACTTC.

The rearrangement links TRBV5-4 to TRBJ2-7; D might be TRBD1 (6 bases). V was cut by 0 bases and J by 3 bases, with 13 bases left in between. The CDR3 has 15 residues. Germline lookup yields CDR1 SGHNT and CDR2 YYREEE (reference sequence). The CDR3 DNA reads TGTGCCAGCAGCTTGGCCGGGGCCAGGGGCTACGAGCAGTACTTC. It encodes CASSLAGARGYEQYF.

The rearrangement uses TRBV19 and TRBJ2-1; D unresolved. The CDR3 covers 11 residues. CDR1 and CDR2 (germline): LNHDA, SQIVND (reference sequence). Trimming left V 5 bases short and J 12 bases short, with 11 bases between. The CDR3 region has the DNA TGTGCCAGTAGTTCCGCCCACGGGCAGTTCTTC. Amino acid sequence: CASSSAHGQFF. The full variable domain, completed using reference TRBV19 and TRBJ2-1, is DGGITQSPKYLFRKEGQNVTLSCEQNLNHDAMYWYRQDPGQGLRLIYYSQIVNDFQKGDIAEGYSVSREKKESFPLTVTSAQKNPTAFYLCASSSAHGQFFGPGTRLTVL.

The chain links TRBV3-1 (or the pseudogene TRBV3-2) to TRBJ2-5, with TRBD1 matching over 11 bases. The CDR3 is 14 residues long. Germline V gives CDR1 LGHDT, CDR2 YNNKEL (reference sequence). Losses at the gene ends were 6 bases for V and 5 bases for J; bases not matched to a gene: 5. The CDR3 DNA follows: TGTGCCAGCAGACGGACAGGGGGCAGGGAGACCCAGTACTTC. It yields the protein CASRRTGGRETQYF.